What follows are 21 T cell receptor beta chains derived from one specimen sequenced in a study of cytomegalovirus exposure and HLA in healthy donors. PCR involved 60 Vbeta and 13 Jbeta primers. The repertoire was sequenced with immunoSEQ multiplex PCR; TCRdb's copy has only in-frame clones and lacks some. Of around 180,000 clones detected, approximately 81% appear once; the ten largest clones hold 1%. The sample taken for sequencing was PBMCs. The receptors shown here come from a boy aged 2 to 10 in good health and CMV-seronegative.

The V gene is TRBV5-4, the J gene TRBJ2-3; TRBD2 matches 7 bases. V was clipped by 2 bases and J by 5 bases; unmatched bases: 5. The CDR3 contains 14 residues. Germline V gene lookup returns CDR1 SGHNT and CDR2 YYREEE (reference sequence). The CDR3: CASSFGGGEDTQYF. The DNA for the CDR3 is TGTGCCAGCAGCTTCGGGGGAGGGGAAGATACGCAGTATTTT.

This clone has only one observation. The chain recombines TRBV19 with TRBJ1-5, with D perhaps TRBD1 (6 bases). Trimming removed 6 bases at V and 7 bases at J, with 16 bases between. The CDR3 is 14 residues long. Germline assignment: CDR1 LNHDA and CDR2 SQIVND (reference sequence). CDR3 amino acids: CASSLGGAGQPQHF. The CDR3 nucleotides are TGTGCCAGTAGCCTGGGGGGGGCTGGGCAGCCCCAGCATTTT.

The V and J genes are TRBV5-1 and TRBJ2-7, with 7 bases matching TRBD1. V lost 0 bases, J lost 3 bases, and 3 bases stayed unmatched. This CDR3 spans 14 amino acids. Per the germline V gene, CDR1 is SGHRS and CDR2 is YFSETQ. This CDR3 is CASSLGQGYYEQYV. The CDR3 DNA is TGCGCCAGCAGCTTGGGACAGGGATACTACGAGCAGTACGTC.

The chain employs TRBV5-4 and TRBJ2-7; 8 bases align to TRBD2. The V and J ends lost 2 bases and 3 bases, in that order; junction bases with no gene match: 1. The CDR3 length is 13 residues. Germline CDR1 and CDR2: SGHNT and YYREEE (reference sequence). The CDR3 DNA sequence: TGTGCCAGCAGCTTAACTAGCGGCTACGAGCAGTACTTC. Encoded protein: CASSLTSGYEQYF.

The chain carries TRBV19 and TRBJ2-5; 10 bases match TRBD2. In germline, CDR1 is LNHDA, CDR2 SQIVND (reference sequence). CDR3 length: 14 residues. The V gene end was trimmed by 6 bases and the J gene end by 5 bases; junction bases not matched to a gene: 6. The CDR3 sequence is CASSTLAGEETQYF. For the CDR3, the DNA is TGTGCCAGTAGCACCCTAGCGGGAGAGGAGACCCAGTACTTC.

V is TRBV11-2 and J is TRBJ2-5; D is possibly TRBD2 (5 bases). From germline, CDR1 is SGHAT and CDR2 FQNNGV. The V and J ends lost 1 base and 1 base respectively, with 7 bases between them. The CDR3 runs 14 residues. CDR3 in DNA: TGTGCCAGCAGCTTAGCTCTAGCCCAAGAGACCCAGTACTTC. Amino acids: CASSLALAQETQYF.

In this sample, this clone turned up a few times. The CDR3 protein is CAWSVGTVIVYEQYF. The DNA of the CDR3 is TGTGCCTGGAGTGTTGGGACAGTCATTGTTTACGAGCAGTACTTC. J is TRBJ2-7 and V is TRBV30, with TRBD1 matching over 7 bases. The CDR3 has 15 amino acids. Germline CDR1 and CDR2: GTSNPN and SVGIG (reference sequence). V shed 0 bases and J 4 bases; nucleotides not matched to a gene: 9.

CDR3 loop: CASSSLPTGYEQYF. The CDR3 DNA sequence: TGTGCCAGCAGTTCCCTCCCGACAGGTTACGAGCAGTACTTC. V is TRBV28 and J is TRBJ2-7, with D maybe TRBD1 (6 bases). Trimming removed 4 bases at V and 4 bases at J, with 14 bases between. CDR3 length: 14 residues. Per germline, CDR1 MDHEN and CDR2 SYDVKM.

V gene TRBV7-9 combines with J gene TRBJ2-5; 7 positions match TRBD1. This CDR3 contains 15 residues. V shed 3 bases and J 2 bases; nucleotides not matched to a gene: 6. Germline V gives CDR1 SEHNR, CDR2 FQNEAQ (reference sequence). CDR3: CASSFTRTGQETQYF. The CDR3 bases are TGTGCCAGCAGCTTTACTAGGACAGGTCAAGAGACCCAGTACTTC.

The rearrangement links TRBV6-1 to TRBJ1-1; D remains unclear. The CDR3 spans 14 residues. Germline loops: CDR1 MNHNS, CDR2 SASEGT. Trimming removed 1 base from V and 2 bases from J, with 8 bases in between. Here the CDR3 DNA reads TGTGCCAGCAGTGAAGTCATGGCAAACACTGAAGCTTTCTTT. Translated: CASSEVMANTEAFF.

This rearrangement joins TRBV9 to TRBJ2-7; 12 nucleotides agree with TRBD2. Germline values: CDR1 SGDLS, CDR2 YYNGEE. This CDR3 has 15 amino acids. The V and J ends lost 5 bases and 5 bases, in that order; junction bases with no gene match: 8. The CDR3 region has the DNA TGTGCCAGCAGTGCCGGACTAGCGGGATATAACGAGCAGTACTTC. It is translated as CASSAGLAGYNEQYF.

The rearrangement uses TRBV2 and TRBJ2-2; D is perhaps TRBD1 (6 bases). Germline CDR1 reads SNHLY; CDR2 reads FYNNEI. This CDR3 region has 15 residues. V was clipped by 3 bases and J by 3 bases, with 11 bases between them. The CDR3 coding sequence is TGTGCCAGCAGTGACTGGGCAGGGGACACCGGGGAGCTGTTTTTT. This gives the protein CASSDWAGDTGELFF. Supplemented by reference TRBV2 and TRBJ2-2, the full variable domain reads EPEVTQTPSHQVTQMGQEVILRCVPISNHLYFYWYRQILGQKVEFLVSFYNNEISEKSEIFDDQFSVERPDGSNFTLKIRSTKLEDSAMYFCASSDWAGDTGELFFGEGSRLTVL.

V and J are TRBV2 and TRBJ2-1; no firm D call. V was shortened by 4 bases and J by 10 bases, with 8 bases between the two germline ends. Germline V gene lookup returns CDR1 SNHLY and CDR2 FYNNEI. There are 11 residues in the CDR3. Written as DNA, the CDR3 is TGTGCCAGCAGTGTGGGCCGGGAGCAGTTCTTC. Translated: CASSVGREQFF.

V usage is TRBV10-1 and J usage is TRBJ1-2; TRBD1 matches 10 bases. The V gene end was trimmed by 6 bases and the J gene end by 4 bases; junction bases not matched to a gene: 11. There are 16 residues in the CDR3. Looked up from germline, CDR1 is WNHNN and CDR2 is SYGVQD (reference sequence). The CDR3 bases are TGCGCCAGCAGGGGGGGACAGGGGCCGCAAACCTATGGCTACACCTTC. Translating gives CASRGGQGPQTYGYTF.

This chain links TRBV5-4 with TRBJ2-3; no firm D call. V was clipped by 4 bases and J by 0 bases, with 12 bases between them. Germline CDR1 and CDR2: SGHNT and YYREEE (reference sequence). The CDR3 runs to 15 residues. The CDR3 DNA reads TGTGCCAGCAGCGCGCCCTCCCTTAGCACAGATACGCAGTATTTT. Residues: CASSAPSLSTDTQYF. The full variable domain, with the rest looked up from reference TRBV5-4 and TRBJ2-3, is ETGVTQSPTHLIKTRGQQVTLRCSSQSGHNTVSWYQQALGQGPQFIFQYYREEENGRGNFPPRFSGLQFPNYSSELNVNALELDDSALYLCASSAPSLSTDTQYFGPGTRLTVL.

The chain recombines TRBV28 with TRBJ1-1; D unresolved. Trimming left V 6 bases short and J 1 base short, with 9 bases between. Germline values: CDR1 MDHEN, CDR2 SYDVKM. The CDR3 loop spans 13 amino acids. DNA for the CDR3: TGTGCCAGCAGCCCTTCCGGGAACACTGAAGCTTTCTTT. Translation: CASSPSGNTEAFF.

The V gene is TRBV6-1, the J gene TRBJ2-3; D may be TRBD2 (7 bases). V dropped 5 bases and J dropped 5 bases, with 14 bases sitting between them. The CDR3 length is 14 residues. Germline-derived CDR1 and CDR2 are MNHNS and SASEGT. The CDR3 nucleotides read TGTGCCAGCAGTAGCGGGGACAACTTAGATACGCAGTATTTT. Residues: CASSSGDNLDTQYF.

V and J are TRBV5-4 and TRBJ1-6, with a possible D match to TRBD1 (6 bases). CDR1 and CDR2 from the germline V gene are SGHNT and YYREEE (reference sequence). V was pared by 0 bases and J by 5 bases, with 6 bases between. CDR3 length equals 14 residues. The CDR3 is CASSLDRDNSPLHF. The CDR3, as DNA: TGTGCCAGCAGCTTGGACAGGGATAATTCACCCCTCCACTTT.

V gene TRBV5-4 combines with J gene TRBJ1-1; D not resolved. V lost 1 base and J 11 bases, leaving 12 bases between the germline ends. In germline, CDR1 is SGHNT, CDR2 YYREEE (reference sequence). The CDR3 runs to 12 residues. The chain's CDR3 is CASSLNSDPAFF. The CDR3 DNA reads TGTGCCAGCAGCTTGAATAGCGACCCTGCTTTCTTT.

CDR3 coding DNA: TGTGCCAGCAAATCGGGACTAGATTACGAGCAGTACGTC. Amino acids: CASKSGLDYEQYV. The chain joins TRBV2 to TRBJ2-7, with 8 bases lining up with TRBD2. The CDR3 sequence is 13 residues long. Germline lookup yields CDR1 SNHLY and CDR2 FYNNEI. Trimming cost V 7 bases and J 4 bases; bases outside gene matches: 6.

CDR3 loop: CASRPGSGQAYGYTF. CDR3 DNA sequence: TGTGCCAGCAGGCCAGGATCGGGACAGGCCTATGGCTACACCTTC. The rearrangement joins TRBV6-1 to TRBJ1-2; 8 nucleotides match TRBD1. Germline V gene lookup returns CDR1 MNHNS and CDR2 SASEGT. Unmatched junction bases numbered 10, after V lost 6 bases and J lost 4 bases. This CDR3 spans 15 amino acids.